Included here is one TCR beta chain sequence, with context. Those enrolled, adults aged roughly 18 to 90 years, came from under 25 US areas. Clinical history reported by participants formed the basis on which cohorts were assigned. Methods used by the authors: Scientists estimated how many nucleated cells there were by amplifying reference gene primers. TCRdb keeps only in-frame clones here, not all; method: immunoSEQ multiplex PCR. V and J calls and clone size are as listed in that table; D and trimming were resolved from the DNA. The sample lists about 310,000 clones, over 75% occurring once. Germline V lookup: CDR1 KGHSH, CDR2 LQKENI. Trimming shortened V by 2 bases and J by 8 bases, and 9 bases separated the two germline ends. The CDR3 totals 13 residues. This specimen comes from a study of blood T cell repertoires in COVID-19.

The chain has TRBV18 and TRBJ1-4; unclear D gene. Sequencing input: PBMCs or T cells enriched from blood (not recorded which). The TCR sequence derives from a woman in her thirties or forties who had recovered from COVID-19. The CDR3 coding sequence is TGTGCCAGCTCACCAGTTGGGCAGGAAAAACTGTTTTTT. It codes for CASSPVGQEKLFF. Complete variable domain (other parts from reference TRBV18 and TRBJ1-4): NAGVMQNPRHLVRRRGQEARLRCSPMKGHSHVYWYRQLPEEGLKFMVYLQKENIIDESGMPKERFSAEFPKEGPSILRIQQVVRGDSAAYFCASSPVGQEKLFFGSGTQLSVL.